This T cell receptor (beta chain) was found in a study of CD8+ T cells in alopecia areata. Study results and limitations: Under tofacitinib, numerous expanded lesional clonotypes remained detectable in scalp and blood. Besides other cells, scalp samples also yield sequences of resident alphabeta T cells from normal skin.

RNA, once extracted, was reverse transcribed into cDNA for use as the sequencing template. Sequencing used immunoSEQ multiplex PCR; TCRdb keeps in-frame clones, though not all of them. The data show some 190,000 clones, about 65% seen once. As to this clone: What it binds is unknown.

Stated treatment: oral pan-JAK inhibitor, 5-10 mg twice daily. The material sequenced was CD4+ T cells sorted from blood, taken at approximately week 50, from a patient treated with tofacitinib. The source is a human donor with alopecia areata.

CDR3 DNA sequence: TGTGCCAGCAGCCAGACAGGGGTTCAGAGTGATGGCTACACCTTC. This codes for CASSQTGVQSDGYTF. V gene TRBV11-2 combines with J gene TRBJ1-2, with TRBD1 identical over 8 bases. This CDR3 is built from 15 residues. The trim removed 5 bases at V and 6 bases at J, leaving 11 bases unmatched. Germline CDR1 reads SGHAT; CDR2 reads FQNNGV.